Sequencing of this TCR beta chain was carried out in a study of CD8+ T cells in alopecia areata. Overall study findings and caveats: Clonality exceeded that of normal scalp in lesional scalp, most notably in alopecia totalis/universalis. Clarity of TCR sharing across patients fell short of that in mice, possibly HLA-related.

The CDR3 contains 13 residues. Germline trimming cut 4 bases from V and 3 bases from J; bases unmatched to any gene: 6. Germline loops: CDR1 SQVTM, CDR2 ANQGSEA. Extracted RNA was reverse transcribed, and the resulting cDNA served as sequencing template. Clones were read by immunoSEQ multiplex PCR, and TCRdb kept only the in-frame ones, dropping some. The data contain some 200,000 clones, 60% of them singletons. This clone was picked up a small number of times. Its target is unknown. Treatment indicated: oral pan-JAK inhibitor, 5-10 mg twice daily. Alopecia areata patients gave lesional scalp punch biopsies and peripheral blood samples.

This chain links TRBV29-1 with TRBJ2-7; TRBD2 matches 7 bases. The clonotype comes from a human donor with alopecia areata. This specimen consisted of CD4+ T cells sorted from blood, obtained at week 4, from a patient treated with tofacitinib. CDR3 loop: CSVGPGTIYEQYF. In nucleotides, the CDR3 is TGCAGCGTTGGTCCAGGGACTATCTACGAGCAGTACTTC.